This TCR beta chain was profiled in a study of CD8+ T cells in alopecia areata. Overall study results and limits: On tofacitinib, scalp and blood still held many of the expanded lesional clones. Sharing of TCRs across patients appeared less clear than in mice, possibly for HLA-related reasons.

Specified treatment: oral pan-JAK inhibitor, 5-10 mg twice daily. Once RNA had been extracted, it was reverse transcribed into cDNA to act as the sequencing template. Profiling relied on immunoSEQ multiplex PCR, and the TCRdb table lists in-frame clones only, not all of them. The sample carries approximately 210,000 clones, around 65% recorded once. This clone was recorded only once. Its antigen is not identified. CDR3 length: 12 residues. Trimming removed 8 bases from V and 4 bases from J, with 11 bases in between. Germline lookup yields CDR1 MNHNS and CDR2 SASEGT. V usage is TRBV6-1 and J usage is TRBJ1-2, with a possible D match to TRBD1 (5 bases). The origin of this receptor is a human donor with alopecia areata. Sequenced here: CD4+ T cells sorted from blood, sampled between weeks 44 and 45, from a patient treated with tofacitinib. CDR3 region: CASGRQGYGYTF. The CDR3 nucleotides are TGTGCCAGCGGACGGCAGGGCTATGGCTACACCTTC.